The next 5 T cell receptor beta chains were all read from a single sample in a study of shared clonotypes between healthy human individuals. Using immunoSEQ multiplex PCR, the repertoire was profiled, and TCRdb retains in-frame clones only, with some absent. The table has 600,000 to 750,000 clones, less than 95% seen once; the top ten hold about 33%. The sample was memory CD8+ T cells from PBMCs. Specified subset: CD45RO+ cells pooled with CCR7-negative TemRA cells. The receptors shown here come from a man younger than 30 in good health. Some clones in this sample may be carry-over from other donors' samples.

This clone showed up many times. The chain is built from TRBV28 and TRBJ2-6; the D gene is possibly TRBD1 (5 bases). Trimming cost V 3 bases and J 0 bases, with 9 bases left between them. The CDR3 is 16 amino acids. From germline, CDR1 is MDHEN and CDR2 SYDVKM. CDR3 residues: CASSFGAVSGANVLTF. The CDR3 region has the DNA TGTGCCAGCAGTTTTGGGGCAGTCTCTGGGGCCAACGTCCTGACTTTC. The full variable domain, completed using reference TRBV28 and TRBJ2-6, is DVKVTQSSRYLVKRTGEKVFLECVQDMDHENMFWYRQDPGLGLRLIYFSYDVKMKEKGDIPEGYSVSREKKERFSLILESASTNQTSMYLCASSFGAVSGANVLTFGAGSRLTVL.

This chain uses TRBV5-1 with TRBJ2-1, with 7 bases matching TRBD2. Trimming at V came to 0 bases and at J to 5 bases, leaving 17 bases not matched to a gene. In germline, CDR1 is SGHRS, CDR2 YFSETQ. The CDR3 is made up of 19 amino acids. CDR3 region: CASSLDPGGLLAANNEQFF. As DNA, the CDR3 is TGCGCCAGCAGCTTGGACCCGGGAGGTTTGTTAGCGGCCAACAATGAGCAGTTCTTC.

The rearrangement uses TRBV29-1 and TRBJ2-2; weak D call: TRBD2 (5 bases). Trimming shortened V by 7 bases and J by 3 bases, and 9 bases separated the two germline ends. CDR3 length equals 12 residues. Germline V lookup: CDR1 SQVTM, CDR2 ANQGSEA. This chain's CDR3 is CSARDDTGELFF. The DNA for the CDR3 is TGCAGCGCCCGGGATGACACCGGGGAGCTGTTTTTT.

This chain uses TRBV27 with TRBJ1-2, with TRBD1 matching 8 bases. This CDR3 comprises 14 residues. Per germline, CDR1 MNHEY and CDR2 SMNVEV (reference sequence). J was trimmed by 4 bases and V by 7 bases; bases with no gene match: 8. DNA for the CDR3: TGTGCCAGCACGCGGACAGGGACGGGCTATGGCTACACCTTC. This codes for CASTRTGTGYGYTF.

The chain employs TRBV7-9 and TRBJ1-1; TRBD1 might be the D (5 bases). This CDR3 is built from 13 residues. CDR1 and CDR2 (germline): SEHNR, FQNEAQ (reference sequence). The V gene lost 11 bases and the J gene lost 1 base, with 14 bases spanning the gap. In DNA form, the CDR3 reads TGTGCCGCGACCGGGACCCCGAACACTGAAGCTTTCTTT. Encoded protein: CAATGTPNTEAFF.